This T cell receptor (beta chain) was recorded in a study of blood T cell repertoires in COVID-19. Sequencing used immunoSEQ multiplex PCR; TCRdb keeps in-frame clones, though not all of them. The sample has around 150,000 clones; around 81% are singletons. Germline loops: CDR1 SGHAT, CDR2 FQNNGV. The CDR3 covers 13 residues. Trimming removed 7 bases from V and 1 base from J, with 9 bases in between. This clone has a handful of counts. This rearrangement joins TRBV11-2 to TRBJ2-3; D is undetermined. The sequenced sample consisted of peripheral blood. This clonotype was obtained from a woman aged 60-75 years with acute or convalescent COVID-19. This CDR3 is CASIKSGTDTQYF. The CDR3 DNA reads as TGTGCCAGCATCAAAAGCGGCACAGATACGCAGTATTTT.